The 20 T cell receptor beta chains reported below all come from one sample, sequenced in a study of a mutant IDH1 vaccine in newly diagnosed glioma. This table comes from immunoSEQ multiplex PCR, and its TCRdb copy is limited to in-frame clones, with some not included. The sample holds nearly 50,000 clones, approximately 90% seen once. Time point noted: baseline, week 1 (first vaccination visit). Regarding treatment: pre-vaccination baseline after standard-of-care therapy. The sample here was PBMCs, taken from a glioma patient treated with radiotherapy, temozolomide or both. The receptors stem from a man aged 40-49 years with glioma.

The V call is TRBV27, the J call TRBJ1-5; D is uncertain. V lost 4 bases and J lost 3, with 10 bases in between. The CDR3 spans 14 residues. Looked up from germline, CDR1 is MNHEY and CDR2 is SMNVEV (reference sequence). CDR3 DNA: TGTGCCAGCAGTTCCGGACTAGACAATCAGCCCCAGCATTTT. The encoded protein is CASSSGLDNQPQHF.

This chain connects TRBV5-4 to TRBJ1-2; TRBD1 matches 8 bases. Germline-derived CDR1 and CDR2 are SGHNT and YYREEE (reference sequence). The CDR3 contains 13 residues. The V gene end was trimmed by 5 bases and the J gene end by 4 bases; junction bases not matched to a gene: 4. DNA of the CDR3: TGTGCCAGCAGACCAGGGGGCGGCTATGGCTACACCTTC. This translates into CASRPGGGYGYTF.

The genes are TRBV27 and TRBJ2-7; D is possibly TRBD2 (6 bases). Germline loops: CDR1 MNHEY, CDR2 SMNVEV (reference sequence). The CDR3 is 14 amino acids. V was trimmed by 3 bases and J by 6 bases, leaving 15 bases between them. The CDR3 DNA is TGTGCCAGCAGTTTCATTGCGGGATCGGGCGAGCAGTACTTC. Its translation: CASSFIAGSGEQYF.

The J gene is TRBJ2-1, the V gene TRBV19, with D unclear. CDR3 size: 13 residues. CDR1 and CDR2 from the germline V gene are LNHDA and SQIVND (reference sequence). V lost 5 bases to trimming and J lost 3 bases, with 8 bases between them. CDR3 amino acids: CASSSVGYNEQFF. The CDR3 region has the DNA TGTGCCAGTAGTTCAGTCGGCTACAATGAGCAGTTCTTC.

The chain joins TRBV13 to TRBJ1-2; 9 positions agree with TRBD1. In germline, CDR1 is PRHDT, CDR2 FYEKMQ (reference sequence). The CDR3 loop spans 16 amino acids. Trimming removed 4 bases from V and 3 bases from J; junction bases left unmatched: 9. The CDR3 DNA reads TGTGCCAGCAGCTCTCTACCCGACAGGGGGGACTATGGCTACACCTTC. It translates to CASSSLPDRGDYGYTF.

A single count supports this clone. This chain joins TRBV7-2 and TRBJ1-2, with D tentatively TRBD1 (6 bases). The CDR3 covers 15 residues. Looked up from germline, CDR1 is SGHTA and CDR2 is FQGNSA. Trimming left V 3 bases short and J 5 bases short, with 16 bases between. The CDR3: CASSFTSGQAYGYTF. The CDR3 bases are TGTGCCAGCAGCTTTACTTCGGGACAAGCGTATGGCTACACCTTC.

The V call is TRBV5-1, the J call TRBJ1-1; D unresolved. The CDR3 has 13 amino acids. The germline V gene encodes CDR1 SGHRS and CDR2 YFSETQ. Deletions cut 3 bases from V and 1 base from J, with 7 bases between. CDR3 nucleotide sequence: TGCGCCAGCAGCTACTCCGAGAACACTGAAGCTTTCTTT. It yields the protein CASSYSENTEAFF.

J is TRBJ1-1 and V is TRBV10-3, with 8 nucleotides matching TRBD1. After removal of 0 bases from V and 3 bases from J, the junction contained 6 bases not matched to a gene. CDR3 length: 16 amino acids. Germline lookup yields CDR1 ENHRY and CDR2 SYGVKD. Here the CDR3 reads CAISESGGRGHTEAFF. CDR3 sequence (DNA): TGTGCCATCAGTGAGTCCGGGGGCAGGGGGCACACTGAAGCTTTCTTT.

The chain has TRBV19 and TRBJ2-3; D remains ambiguous. CDR1 and CDR2 from the germline V gene are LNHDA and SQIVND (reference sequence). The V end was cut by 6 bases, the J end by 2 bases, with 9 bases between. The length of the CDR3 is 13 residues. The CDR3 loop reads CASSRWDTDTQYF. The CDR3 DNA reads as TGTGCCAGTAGCCGCTGGGACACAGATACGCAGTATTTT. The whole variable domain, remainder taken from reference TRBV19 and TRBJ2-3, is DGGITQSPKYLFRKEGQNVTLSCEQNLNHDAMYWYRQDPGQGLRLIYYSQIVNDFQKGDIAEGYSVSREKKESFPLTVTSAQKNPTAFYLCASSRWDTDTQYFGPGTRLTVL.

This sequence joins TRBV12-5 and TRBJ2-4, with D perhaps TRBD1 or TRBD2 (5 bases each). This CDR3 is built from 15 residues. V was trimmed by 0 bases and J by 6 bases, leaving 12 bases between them. Germline lookup yields CDR1 LGHNT and CDR2 FRNRAP. CDR3 bases: TGTGCTAGTGGTTTGGTACCCAGGGAGACAAACATTCAGTACTTC. Protein: CASGLVPRETNIQYF.

This clone was detected only once. The rearrangement links TRBV4-2 to TRBJ2-3; possible D gene TRBD2, 5 bases. The CDR3 length is 16 residues. The germline gives CDR1 LGHNA, CDR2 YNFKEQ. V was shortened by 1 base and J by 1 base, with 12 bases between the two germline ends. Here the CDR3 reads CASSQVSAEGTDTQYF. The CDR3 DNA is TGTGCCAGCAGCCAAGTATCAGCGGAAGGCACAGATACGCAGTATTTT.

This chain connects TRBV19 to TRBJ2-3; 7 bases are shared with TRBD1. Germline V gene lookup returns CDR1 LNHDA and CDR2 SQIVND (reference sequence). V shed 3 bases and J 2 bases; nucleotides not matched to a gene: 5. This CDR3 has 15 amino acids. CDR3 nucleotide sequence: TGTGCCAGTAGTATTGGGACAGCCTACACAGATACGCAGTATTTT. This codes for CASSIGTAYTDTQYF.

The J gene is TRBJ2-3, the V gene TRBV14; D gene unclear. This CDR3 spans 13 amino acids. Germline V gene lookup returns CDR1 SGHDN and CDR2 FVKESK. Trimming took off 4 bases at V and 6 bases at J, with 11 bases between the two ends. The DNA of the CDR3 is TGTGCCAGCAGCCCCTTCATGGGGGATACGCAGTATTTT. Its protein is CASSPFMGDTQYF.

This chain connects TRBV18 to TRBJ2-7; 10 nucleotides align to TRBD1. CDR1 KGHSH and CDR2 LQKENI come from the germline V gene. This CDR3 region has 15 residues. J was trimmed by 2 bases and V by 2 bases; bases with no gene match: 3. CDR3 protein: CASSPLGQGTYEQYF. In DNA, the CDR3 is TGTGCCAGCTCACCATTGGGACAGGGGACCTACGAGCAGTACTTC.

The V call is TRBV25-1, the J call TRBJ2-5; D not resolved. Germline V gene sequence: CDR1 MGHDK, CDR2 SYGVNS. The CDR3 consists of 13 residues. Trimming pared 4 bases from V and 5 bases from J, leaving 11 bases between. The CDR3 reads CASSGGSGETQYF. For the CDR3, the DNA is TGTGCCAGCAGTGGTGGATCCGGTGAGACCCAGTACTTC.

The chain carries TRBV5-4 and TRBJ1-2; D not resolved. The CDR3 loop spans 11 amino acids. Trimming pared 4 bases from V and 7 bases from J, leaving 8 bases between. Germline V gives CDR1 SGHNT, CDR2 YYREEE (reference sequence). The CDR3 loop reads CASSLDGGYTF. CDR3 nucleotide sequence: TGTGCCAGCAGCCTGGACGGTGGCTACACCTTC.

In this sample, this clone turned up a few times. V and J are TRBV2 and TRBJ1-2; D remains unclear. Germline V gene lookup returns CDR1 SNHLY and CDR2 FYNNEI. This CDR3 has 15 residues. V gave up 0 bases and J gave up 2 bases, with 10 bases separating them. CDR3 residues: CASSEAPEGNYGYTF. The CDR3 DNA is TGTGCCAGCAGTGAAGCGCCCGAGGGAAACTATGGCTACACCTTC. The variable domain in full, completed from reference TRBV2 and TRBJ1-2, reads EPEVTQTPSHQVTQMGQEVILRCVPISNHLYFYWYRQILGQKVEFLVSFYNNEISEKSEIFDDQFSVERPDGSNFTLKIRSTKLEDSAMYFCASSEAPEGNYGYTFGSGTRLTVV.

The count of this clone is one. The genes are TRBV27 and TRBJ2-1; no clear D. The germline V and J ends were trimmed by 6 bases and 3 bases, with 15 bases remaining between them. The CDR3 has 15 residues. Germline V gene data show CDR1 as MNHEY and CDR2 as SMNVEV (reference sequence). The CDR3, as DNA: TGTGCCAGCAGGGTTTTAGGGATCGGCTACAATGAGCAGTTCTTC. Encoded protein: CASRVLGIGYNEQFF.

This rearrangement joins TRBV7-2 to TRBJ2-1; D may be TRBD1 (6 bases). Per germline, CDR1 SGHTA and CDR2 FQGNSA. Trimming shortened V by 4 bases and J by 14 bases, and 18 bases separated the two germline ends. The CDR3 covers 13 residues. The CDR3: CASSSRGSTGEFF. The CDR3 region has the DNA TGTGCCAGCAGCTCTAGGGGGTCAACTGGGGAGTTCTTC.

This clone is medium-sized in the sample. The genes are TRBV7-3 and TRBJ2-6, with D hard to call. The CDR3 sequence is 15 residues long. With 1 base removed from V and 1 base from J, the gap between germline ends came to 5 bases. Germline V gives CDR1 SGHTA, CDR2 FQGTGA. CDR3 nucleotides: TGTGCCAGCAGCTTAAGTCGTTCTGGGGCCAACGTCCTGACTTTC. It is translated as CASSLSRSGANVLTF.